This is a list of T cell receptor beta chains from one sample in a study of shared clonotypes between healthy human individuals. Repertoires were generated with immunoSEQ multiplex PCR, while TCRdb's copy carries only in-frame clones and drops some. There are approximately 2,300,000 clones in the sample; 92% occur only once, and 0.37% lies in the top ten. Sequences were obtained from naive CD4+ T cells from PBMCs. The source is a young man in good health. Some clones in this sample may be carry-over from other donors' samples. CDR3s include the opening cysteine and the closing phenylalanine or tryptophan. D genes are given only for firm matches. A clone size is listed for some rows: how often the clone was seen (once, few, many), or a class if it is expanded.

TRBJ1-2 | . | TRBD1 | TRBV7-9 | CASSFRTGSDYGYTF | TGTGCCAGCAGCTTTCGGACAGGGTCGGACTATGGCTACACCTTC
TRBJ1-5 | . | TRBD1 | TRBV28 | CASSSADRGRLIPQHF | TGTGCCAGCAGTTCCGCCGACAGGGGCCGTCTGATCCCCCAGCATTTT
TRBJ2-6 | . | TRBD1 | TRBV5-1 | CASSPEPGQSSGANVLTF | TGCGCCAGCAGCCCCGAACCGGGACAGAGCTCTGGGGCCAACGTCCTGACTTTC
TRBJ1-5 | . | . | TRBV9 | CASSPDRSLRPQHF | TGTGCCAGCAGCCCCGACAGGTCGTTGAGACCCCAGCATTTT
TRBJ2-1 | . | TRBD2 | TRBV29-1 | CSVEGLAGGVSEQFF | TGCAGCGTTGAGGGACTAGCGGGAGGGGTCAGTGAGCAGTTCTTC
TRBJ1-2 | . | TRBD1 | TRBV27 | CASSSRTGANYGYTF | TGTGCCAGCAGTTCGCGGACAGGGGCCAACTATGGCTACACCTTC
TRBJ2-7 | . | TRBD1 | TRBV19 | CASSIRTTGTGGREQYF | TGTGCCAGTAGTATCCGAACAACCGGGACAGGGGGCCGCGAGCAGTACTTC
TRBJ1-1 | . | TRBD1 | TRBV4-1 | CASSRTGSLMAEAFF | TGCGCCAGCAGCCGGACAGGATCTCTAATGGCTGAAGCTTTCTTT
TRBJ2-2 | . | . | TRBV2 | CASIESGELFF | TGTGCCAGCATCGAGTCCGGGGAGCTGTTTTTT
TRBJ2-5 | . | . | TRBV5-6 | CASSFPPGRGETQYF | TGTGCCAGCAGCTTCCCCCCGGGTAGGGGGGAGACCCAGTACTTC
TRBJ1-4 | . | TRBD1 | TRBV6-6 | CASSYSDRGLNEKLFF | TGTGCCAGCAGTTACTCGGACAGGGGGCTTAATGAAAAACTGTTTTTT
TRBJ2-1 | once | . | TRBV28 | CASSLGSGYSYNEQFF | TGTGCCAGCAGTTTAGGAAGCGGCTACTCCTACAATGAGCAGTTCTTC
TRBJ1-1 | . | . | TRBV6-5 | CASNLNRVVNTEAFF | TGTGCCAGCAACCTAAACAGGGTTGTGAACACTGAAGCTTTCTTT
TRBJ1-6 | . | TRBD1 | TRBV2 | CASRRDSNSPLHF | TGTGCCAGCAGGCGGGACAGTAATTCACCCCTCCACTTT
TRBJ2-2 | once | . | TRBV11-2 | CASSHMGSNTGELFF | TGTGCCAGCAGCCACATGGGTTCCAACACCGGGGAGCTGTTTTTT
TRBJ2-4 | . | TRBD1 | TRBV27 | CASSPQDRGAKNIQYF | TGTGCCAGCAGTCCCCAGGACAGGGGAGCCAAAAACATTCAGTACTTC
TRBJ1-2 | . | TRBD1 | TRBV6-6 | CASSRRQGGYTF | TGTGCCAGCAGTCGCAGACAGGGGGGCTACACCTTC
TRBJ2-2 | . | TRBD1 | TRBV5-1 | CASSSPGTGNTGELFF | TGCGCCAGCAGCTCGCCCGGGACAGGGAACACCGGGGAGCTGTTTTTT
TRBJ1-2 | . | . | TRBV27 | CASSLLLGMGNLRGYTF | TGTGCCAGCAGTTTACTCCTCGGGATGGGGAACCTCAGGGGCTACACCTTC
TRBJ2-5 | . | TRBD2 | TRBV27 | CASRRAGQEAQYF | TGTGCCAGCAGACGAGCGGGGCAAGAGGCCCAGTACTTC
TRBJ2-1 | . | . | TRBV11-2 | CASSLVSGESYNEQFF | TGTGCCAGCAGCTTAGTGTCGGGGGAGTCCTACAATGAGCAGTTCTTC
TRBJ2-7 | . | TRBD1 | TRBV28 | CASRGQGALLYEQYF | TGTGCCAGCAGGGGACAGGGGGCGCTTCTCTACGAGCAGTACTTC
TRBJ2-5 | . | TRBD2 | TRBV7-2 | CASSLNSGRETQYF | TGTGCCAGCAGCTTAAATAGCGGGAGGGAGACCCAGTACTTC
TRBJ2-4 | once | TRBD2 | TRBV27 | CASRAPGLANIQYF | TGTGCCAGCAGAGCACCGGGACTAGCCAACATTCAGTACTTC
TRBJ2-3 | . | TRBD1 | TRBV5-4 | CASSPRQGAGTDTQYF | TGTGCCAGCAGCCCCCGACAGGGGGCGGGGACAGATACGCAGTATTTT
TRBJ2-7 | . | . | TRBV4-3 | CASSQDRGGRKYEQYF | TGCGCCAGCAGCCAAGATAGGGGGGGGCGTAAGTACGAGCAGTACTTC
TRBJ2-1 | . | . | TRBV2 | CASSEGIAKANEQFF | TGTGCCAGCAGTGAAGGGATAGCAAAGGCCAATGAGCAGTTCTTC
TRBJ2-1 | once | . | TRBV18 | CASSPRTVGNEQFF | TGTGCCAGCTCACCACGGACTGTGGGGAATGAGCAGTTCTTC
TRBJ2-5 | . | . | TRBV12-5 | CASGFAGQETQYF | TGTGCTAGTGGTTTTGCGGGACAAGAGACCCAGTACTTC
TRBJ2-2 | few | TRBD2 | TRBV10-3 | CAIRGLADTGELFF | TGTGCCATCAGGGGACTAGCGGACACCGGGGAGCTGTTTTTT
TRBJ1-1 | . | . | TRBV2 | CASSEERGRYTEAFF | TGTGCCAGCAGTGAGGAAAGGGGCAGGTATACTGAAGCTTTCTTT
TRBJ2-5 | . | . | TRBV11-1 | CASSPSGRGDQETQYF | TGTGCCAGCAGCCCCTCAGGTAGGGGGGACCAAGAGACCCAGTACTTC
TRBJ1-1 | . | . | TRBV2 | CASSERGPYTEAFF | TGTGCCAGCAGTGAACGGGGGCCGTACACTGAAGCTTTCTTT
TRBJ1-5 | . | . | TRBV18 | CASSPDRISQPQHF | TGTGCCAGCTCACCCGACAGGATCTCTCAGCCCCAGCATTTT
TRBJ2-5 | once | TRBD2 | TRBV10-3 | CAISESTRTSESQETQYF | TGTGCCATCAGTGAGTCGACGAGGACTAGCGAATCACAAGAGACCCAGTACTTC
TRBJ2-5 | . | . | TRBV12-5 | CASGLTIGTQYF | TGTGCTAGTGGTTTGACTATCGGGACCCAGTACTTC
TRBJ1-4 | . | . | TRBV5-1 | CASSLDVATNEKLFF | TGCGCCAGCAGCTTGGATGTTGCAACTAATGAAAAACTGTTTTTT
TRBJ1-2 | . | TRBD1 | TRBV28 | CASRHGQGGNYGYTF | TGTGCCAGCAGACACGGACAGGGGGGAAACTATGGCTACACCTTC
TRBJ2-1 | . | . | TRBV7-3 | CASSLMVSSYNEQFF | TGTGCCAGCAGCTTAATGGTAAGCTCCTACAATGAGCAGTTCTTC
TRBJ1-5 | . | TRBD1 | TRBV19 | CASSPRTGNSNQPQHF | TGTGCCAGTAGCCCGCGGACAGGAAATAGCAATCAGCCCCAGCATTTT